This TCR beta chain was sequenced in a study of beta chain features in type 1 diabetes. Worth noting for this clone: Its antigen remains unknown.

Expressed TCRB transcripts were sequenced, since all the RNA that had been isolated was reverse transcribed. For naive, central memory and regulatory T cell samples, reads averaged roughly 3.5 million. The assay was immunoSEQ multiplex PCR, and TCRdb's table has in-frame clones only and misses some. The sample has about 340,000 clones; 9.3% are singletons. The germline gives CDR1 SGHTA, CDR2 FQGNSA. This CDR3 region has 16 residues. Trimming shortened V by 1 base and J by 0 bases, and 11 bases separated the two germline ends. Study conclusions and caveats: Moderate yet significant TCRB CDR3 shortening was seen in Type 1 diabetes patients in all four CD4+ subsets.

The specimen sequenced was central memory CD4+ T cells from blood. The chain uses TRBV7-2 and TRBJ2-3; D not certain. This TCR came from a man under 40 with type 1 diabetes. The CDR3 region is CASSLDSTISTDTQYF. The CDR3 region has the DNA TGTGCCAGCAGCTTAGATTCAACCATTAGCACAGATACGCAGTATTTT.